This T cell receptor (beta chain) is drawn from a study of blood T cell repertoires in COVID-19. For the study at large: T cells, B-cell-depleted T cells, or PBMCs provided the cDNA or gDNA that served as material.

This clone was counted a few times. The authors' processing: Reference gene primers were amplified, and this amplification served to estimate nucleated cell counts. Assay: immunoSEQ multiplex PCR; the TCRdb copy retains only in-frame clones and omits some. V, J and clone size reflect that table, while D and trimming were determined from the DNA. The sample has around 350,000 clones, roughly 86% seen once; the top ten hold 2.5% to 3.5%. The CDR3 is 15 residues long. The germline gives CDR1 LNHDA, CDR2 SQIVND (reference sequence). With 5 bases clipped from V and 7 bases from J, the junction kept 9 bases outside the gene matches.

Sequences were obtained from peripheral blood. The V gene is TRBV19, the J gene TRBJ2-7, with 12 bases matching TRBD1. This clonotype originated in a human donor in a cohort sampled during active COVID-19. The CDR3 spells CASSSPGQGAREQYF. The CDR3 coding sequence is TGTGCCAGTAGTTCTCCGGGACAGGGGGCGAGGGAGCAGTACTTC.